These T cell receptor beta chains were read from a single sample in a study of a mutant IDH1 vaccine in newly diagnosed glioma. Antigens of these TCRs are unknown. Sequenced by immunoSEQ multiplex PCR; TCRdb stores in-frame clones only, minus some. The table includes 40,000 to 55,000 clones, roughly 78% detected once. Sequencing used PBMCs, obtained from a glioma patient whose treatment included an IDH1 peptide vaccine. All receptors derive from a man between 45 and 60 years old with glioma. Both conserved end residues are trimmed from each CDR3.

TRBJ1-1,TRBV5-1,13,ASSSSGTANTEAF
TRBJ2-7,TRBV5-1,12,ASSDRTGGYEQY
TRBJ1-4,TRBV2,10,ASSEGVRGKV
TRBJ1-1,TRBV10-3,11,AISETGNTEAF
TRBJ1-1,TRBV4-1,14,ASSQEGQGGFREAF
TRBJ1-3,TRBV4-2,15,ASSQDVSGVGGNTIY
TRBJ1-5,TRBV29-1,11,SVGGRGDQPQH
TRBJ2-3,TRBV6-1,16,ASSGLGGGVIGTDTQY
TRBJ2-5,TRBV5-6,13,ASSHVSGGAEIQY
TRBJ1-3,TRBV7-2,9,ATTQFNTIY
TRBJ1-5,TRBV28,12,ASSGDSTTGPQH
TRBJ1-5,TRBV28,9,ASSSGQPQH
TRBJ1-5,TRBV4-1,13,ASSQRGNGNQPQH
TRBJ2-7,TRBV18,13,ASSPRQGSGSEQY
TRBJ2-3,TRBV7-2,13,ASSLDLGVADTQY
TRBJ1-3,TRBV4-2,14,ASSQESGQGRNTIY
TRBJ2-5,TRBV5-4,12,ASSLGRGQETQY
TRBJ1-2,TRBV15,13,ATSREWQGLYGYT
TRBJ1-5,TRBV19,14,ASSIVPGYSNQPQH
TRBJ1-2,TRBV7-2,13,ASRGRGGAYYGYT